The clone carrying this TCR beta chain was seen a handful of times. Its antigen is still unknown. There are 14 residues in the CDR3. The V end was cut by 1 base, the J end by 7 bases, with 14 bases between. Germline V gives CDR1 SGHTA, CDR2 FQGTGA. This specimen comes from a study of beta chain features in type 1 diabetes. Regarding the study as a whole: In the patient group, naive, central memory and Treg TCRB repertoires seemed more alike than in the healthy donor group.

The whole isolated RNA underwent reverse transcription, so sequencing captured expressed TCRB transcripts. Assay used: immunoSEQ multiplex PCR; TCRdb lists only in-frame clones, some missing. The sample carries approximately 300,000 clones, roughly 11% recorded once. This chain joins TRBV7-3 and TRBJ2-7; D gene unclear. The TCR sequence derives from a woman aged 30 to 39 in good health. Material for sequencing was naive CD4+ T cells from blood. In DNA, the CDR3 is TGTGCCAGCAGCTTAAGCGACGGTAGAGGAGAGCAGTACTTC. Protein sequence: CASSLSDGRGEQYF.